Here is one T cell receptor beta chain with its context. Its matching antigen is unknown. This sample is part of a study of shared clonotypes between healthy human individuals. Study results and caveats: Among the subsets, naive ones generally showed larger estimated richness than memory ones. Non-shared clonotypes were found to have lower generation probabilities than the clonotypes that were shared by all four of the sorted-subset donors.

Assay execution proceeded at the deep level. This table comes from immunoSEQ multiplex PCR, and its TCRdb copy is limited to in-frame clones, with some not included. The top ten hold 0.1% to 0.15% of the sample, which has 2 million to 2.5 million clones, approximately 96% seen once. The receptor was derived from a man aged 18 to 29 in good health. Sequencing input: naive CD4+ T cells sorted from blood. The sample's subset: CD45RA+ positively selected.

CDR3 sequence reads: CASSSLTGTLRGVNTGELFF. In DNA, the CDR3 is TGTGCCAGCAGTTCATTAACTGGGACTTTACGTGGGGTAAACACCGGGGAGCTGTTTTTT. The chain uses TRBV27 and TRBJ2-2; TRBD2 might be the D (6 bases). The CDR3 covers 20 residues. The V end was cut by 4 bases, the J end by 2 bases, with 26 bases between. Germline CDR1 MNHEY, CDR2 SMNVEV (reference sequence).